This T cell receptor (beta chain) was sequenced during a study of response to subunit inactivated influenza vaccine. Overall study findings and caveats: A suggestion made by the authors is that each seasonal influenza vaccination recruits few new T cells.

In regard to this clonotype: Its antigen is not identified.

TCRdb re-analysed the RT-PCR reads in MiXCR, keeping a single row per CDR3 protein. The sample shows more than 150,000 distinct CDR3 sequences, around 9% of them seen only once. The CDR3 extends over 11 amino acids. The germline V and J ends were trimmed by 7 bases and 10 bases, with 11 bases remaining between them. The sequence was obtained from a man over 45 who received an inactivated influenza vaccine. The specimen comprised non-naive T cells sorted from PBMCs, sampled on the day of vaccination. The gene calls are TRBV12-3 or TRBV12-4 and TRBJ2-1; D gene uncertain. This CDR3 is CASTLSQEQFF. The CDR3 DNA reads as TGTGCCAGCACCCTAAGCCAAGAGCAGTTCTTC.